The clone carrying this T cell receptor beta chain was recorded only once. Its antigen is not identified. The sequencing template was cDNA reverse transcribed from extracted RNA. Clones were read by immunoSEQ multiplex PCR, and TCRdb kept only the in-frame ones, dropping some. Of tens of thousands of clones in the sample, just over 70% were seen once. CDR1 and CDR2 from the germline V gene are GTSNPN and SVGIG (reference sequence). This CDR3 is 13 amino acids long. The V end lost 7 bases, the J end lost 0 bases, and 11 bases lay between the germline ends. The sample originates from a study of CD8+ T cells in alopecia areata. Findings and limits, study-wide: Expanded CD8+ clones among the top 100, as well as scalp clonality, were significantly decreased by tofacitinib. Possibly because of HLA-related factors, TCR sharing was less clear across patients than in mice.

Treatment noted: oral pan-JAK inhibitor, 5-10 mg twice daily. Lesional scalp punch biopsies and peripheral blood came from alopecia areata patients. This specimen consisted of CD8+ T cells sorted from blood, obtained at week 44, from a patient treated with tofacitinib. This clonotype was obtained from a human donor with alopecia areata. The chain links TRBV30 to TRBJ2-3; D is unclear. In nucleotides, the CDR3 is TGTGCCTACGAGAGTTCTAGCACAGATACGCAGTATTTT. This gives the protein CAYESSSTDTQYF.